This entry describes one T cell receptor (beta chain). The germline gives CDR1 GTSNPN, CDR2 SVGIG (reference sequence). The CDR3 consists of 13 residues. J gave up 10 bases and V 4 bases, and 8 bases lay outside the gene matches. The data were taken from a study of blood T cell repertoires in COVID-19. The repertoire was sequenced with immunoSEQ multiplex PCR; TCRdb's copy has only in-frame clones and lacks some. The sample yields 150,000 to 200,000 clones, about 87% seen once. The J gene is TRBJ1-4, the V gene TRBV30, with 8 nucleotides matching TRBD1. This clonotype originated in a woman aged 70-85 years with COVID-19, enrolled during active disease. The sample was peripheral blood. The CDR3 bases are TGTGCCTGGAATCAGGGGGCGAGTGGAAAACTGTTTTTT. Protein sequence: CAWNQGASGKLFF.